This note documents a single T cell receptor beta chain sequence. Its antigen is undetermined. MiXCR was run by TCRdb on the 5' RACE reads, yielding one entry per CDR3 protein. Of about half a million distinct CDR3 sequences listed, about 20% are singletons. CDR3 length equals 14 residues. V was clipped by 6 bases and J by 3 bases; unmatched bases: 7. CDR1 and CDR2 from the germline V gene are SQVTM and ANQGSEA. The data were taken from a study of T-cell memory formation after mild COVID-19. For the study at large: The two donors had largely donor-specific TCR clusters.

The study, taken as a whole, reports: Clones shrinking between day 15 and 85 showed a balanced CD4/CD8 split, and those that grew later tilted toward CD4+. Of the contracting clones, CD4+ ones lay mainly in CM and EM, and CD8+ ones in EMRA.

The V and J genes are TRBV29-1 and TRBJ2-3; 9 positions agree with TRBD1. The specimen sequenced was PBMCs or a T cell subset sorted from them (not recorded which). The TCR comes from an adult woman who had mild COVID-19 (a few samples of this study predate the infection). Cell type and time point are not known. The CDR3 nucleotides read TGCAGCGTCAGGGGGGGACAGGGAACAGATACGCAGTATTTT. Translated, it gives CSVRGGQGTDTQYF.